The 6 T cell receptor beta chains below come from one sample, sequenced in a study of cytomegalovirus exposure and HLA in healthy donors. With 60 Vbeta and 13 Jbeta primers, the PCR was carried out. TCRdb's table, derived via immunoSEQ multiplex PCR, lists solely in-frame clones and lacks some. The data show 100,000 or so clones, around 57% seen once. The sequencing input was PBMCs. These receptors were collected from a human donor in good health.

This rearrangement joins TRBV30 to TRBJ2-7; TRBD2 might be the D (6 bases). CDR1 GTSNPN and CDR2 SVGIG come from the germline V gene (reference sequence). V shed 0 bases and J shed 3 bases, with 24 bases lying between them. The CDR3 is 18 residues long. The CDR3, as DNA: TGTGCCTGGAGTGTACTCCGACGATTGCGGGATAAGGGCTACGAGCAGTACTTC. Encoded protein: CAWSVLRRLRDKGYEQYF. Complete variable domain (other parts from reference TRBV30 and TRBJ2-7): SQTIHQWPATLVQPVGSPLSLECTVEGTSNPNLYWYRQAAGRGLQLLFYSVGIGQISSEVPQNLSASRPQDRQFILSSKKLLLSDSGFYLCAWSVLRRLRDKGYEQYFGPGTRLTVT.

This CDR3 is CASSVTGGGDGYTF. CDR3 sequence (DNA): TGTGCCAGCTCGGTTACAGGGGGTGGGGATGGCTACACCTTC. This sequence joins TRBV2 and TRBJ1-2; TRBD1 matches at 8 bases. The germline CDR1 and CDR2 sequences are SNHLY and FYNNEI. J lost 6 bases, V lost 8 bases, and 11 bases had no gene match. This CDR3 is 14 amino acids long.

The V gene is TRBV27, the J gene TRBJ2-1; tentative D call: TRBD1 (6 bases). The CDR3 totals 14 residues. V was pared by 6 bases and J by 4 bases, with 13 bases between. In germline, CDR1 is MNHEY, CDR2 SMNVEV (reference sequence). CDR3: CASRSQGIYNEQFF. CDR3 DNA: TGTGCCAGCAGGTCACAGGGAATTTACAATGAGCAGTTCTTC.

The chain links TRBV6-6 to TRBJ2-7; D perhaps matches TRBD1 (6 bases). CDR1 is MNHNY, CDR2 SVGAGI, per germline (reference sequence). There are 15 residues in the CDR3. V was pared by 2 bases and J by 5 bases, with 16 bases between. CDR3 nucleotides: TGTGCCAGCAGTTACGAACAGGGTTTTTTCCACGAGCAGTACTTC. Encoded protein: CASSYEQGFFHEQYF.

V and J are TRBV11-2 and TRBJ2-7; 9 bases are shared with TRBD1. Germline V lookup: CDR1 SGHAT, CDR2 FQNNGV. V lost 6 bases to trimming and J lost 3 bases; unmatched junction nucleotides: 15. The CDR3 spans 17 residues. CDR3 in DNA: TGTGCCAGCAGACCGAGTCGGGACAGGGTAATTGGCTACGAGCAGTACTTC. Its protein product is CASRPSRDRVIGYEQYF. The full variable domain, completed using reference TRBV11-2 and TRBJ2-7, is EAGVAQSPRYKIIEKRQSVAFWCNPISGHATLYWYQQILGQGPKLLIQFQNNGVVDDSQLPKDRFSAERLKGVDSTLKIQPAKLEDSAVYLCASRPSRDRVIGYEQYFGPGTRLTVT.

V usage is TRBV9 and J usage is TRBJ1-1; unclear D gene. The CDR3 has 15 residues. Germline CDR1 SGDLS, CDR2 YYNGEE. Between the trimmed V and J ends, which lost 0 bases and 5 bases, there was a span of 14 bases. The CDR3 spells CASSVDAGRRTEAFF. For the CDR3, the DNA is TGTGCCAGCAGCGTAGACGCAGGCCGGAGGACTGAAGCTTTCTTT.